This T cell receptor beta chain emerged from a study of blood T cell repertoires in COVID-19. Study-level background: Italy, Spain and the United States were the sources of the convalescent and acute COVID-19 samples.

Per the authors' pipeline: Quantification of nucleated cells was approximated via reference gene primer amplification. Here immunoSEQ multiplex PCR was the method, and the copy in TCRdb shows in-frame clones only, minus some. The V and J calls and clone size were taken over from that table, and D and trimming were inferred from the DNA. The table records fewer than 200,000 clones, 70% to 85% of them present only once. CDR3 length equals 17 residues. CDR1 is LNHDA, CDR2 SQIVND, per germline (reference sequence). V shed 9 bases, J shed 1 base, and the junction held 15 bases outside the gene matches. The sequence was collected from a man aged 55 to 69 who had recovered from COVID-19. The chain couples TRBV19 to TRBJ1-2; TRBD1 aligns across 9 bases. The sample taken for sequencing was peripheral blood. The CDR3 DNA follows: TGTGCCAGCAGACTCCCGGGACAGGGCTTGAATAACTATGGCTACACCTTC. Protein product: CASRLPGQGLNNYGYTF.